Each of the 27 T cell receptor beta chains below was sequenced from the same sample in a study of blood T cell repertoires in COVID-19 (dated by TCRdb to the early 2020s). The library was produced with the immunoSEQ multiplex PCR assay. Imported from immuneACCESS, the table was reduced by TCRdb to in-frame sequences with V and J called. These copies leave out some clones; in studies compared against another copy, an unresolved V gene accounts for under half, and the cause of the remainder is not known. The sample includes about 120,000 clones, with 84% observed a single time. The ten largest clones represent 8.1% of the sample. The sequenced sample was peripheral blood. These receptors were collected from a woman aged 40 to 49 with acute or convalescent COVID-19.

V is TRBV19 and J is TRBJ1-5; 10 bases are a match to TRBD1. V shed 3 bases and J 2 bases; nucleotides not matched to a gene: 7. This CDR3 has 17 amino acids. The germline V gene has CDR1 LNHDA and CDR2 SQIVND (reference sequence). This CDR3 reads CASSIRGQGLGNQPQHF. The CDR3 region has the DNA TGTGCCAGTAGTATCCGGGGACAGGGGTTGGGCAATCAGCCCCAGCATTTT.

The V call is TRBV12-3 or TRBV12-4, the J call TRBJ1-5; D gene unclear. Trimming removed 1 base at V and 3 bases at J, with 4 bases between. CDR3 length equals 13 residues. The CDR3 DNA reads TGTGCCAGCAGTTTAGGCGACAATCAGCCCCAGCATTTT. It translates to CASSLGDNQPQHF.

V gene TRBV7-2 combines with J gene TRBJ1-2; D gene ambiguous. The CDR3 runs to 15 residues. The V and J ends lost 5 bases and 6 bases respectively, with 19 bases between them. Germline V gene sequence: CDR1 SGHTA, CDR2 FQGNSA. The CDR3 protein is CASSPEIIPLDGYTF. CDR3 nucleotides: TGTGCCAGCAGCCCCGAGATCATCCCTCTTGATGGCTACACCTTC.

The genes are TRBV10-3 and TRBJ2-3, with D hard to call. The CDR3 has 12 residues. V was cut by 4 bases and J by 4 bases, with 6 bases left in between. The germline gives CDR1 ENHRY, CDR2 SYGVKD. The CDR3 DNA sequence: TGTGCCATCAGTGGAGCGCCAGATACGCAGTATTTT. It specifies CAISGAPDTQYF.

This clone was seen a handful of times. The chain has TRBV18 and TRBJ2-7; D perhaps matches TRBD2 (5 bases). Germline V gives CDR1 KGHSH, CDR2 LQKENI. This CDR3 region has 13 residues. V was shortened by 2 bases and J by 3 bases, with 8 bases between the two germline ends. The CDR3 nucleotides are TGTGCCAGCTCACCAACGGGGTTCTACGAGCAGTACTTC. This translates into CASSPTGFYEQYF.

This chain connects TRBV9 to TRBJ2-5; 7 bases match TRBD1. In germline, CDR1 is SGDLS, CDR2 YYNGEE. This CDR3 spans 14 amino acids. The V segment lost 3 bases and the J segment 5 bases; nucleotides outside the gene matches: 7. The DNA for the CDR3 is TGTGCCAGCAGCGCCCGACAGGGAGCGGAGACCCAGTACTTC. Protein: CASSARQGAETQYF.

The V call is TRBV10-1, the J call TRBJ2-5, with TRBD1 identical over 9 bases. The CDR3 length is 14 residues. V was clipped by 0 bases and J by 13 bases; unmatched bases: 9. Germline lookup yields CDR1 WNHNN and CDR2 SYGVQD (reference sequence). CDR3 DNA: TGCGCCAGCAGTGAGTCGAAAGCCGGGACAGGGATGTACTTC. This encodes CASSESKAGTGMYF.

The chain has TRBV4-1 and TRBJ1-3; 8 nucleotides line up with TRBD1. This CDR3 region has 17 residues. CDR1 and CDR2 (germline): MGHRA, YSYEKL. J gave up 2 bases and V 0 bases, and 6 bases lay outside the gene matches. DNA of the CDR3: TGCGCCAGCAGCCAAGACTCGTACAGGGGGGCTGGAAACACCATATATTTT. Amino acids: CASSQDSYRGAGNTIYF.

The chain uses TRBV19 and TRBJ1-6; D remains unclear. Between the trimmed V and J ends, which lost 5 bases and 7 bases, there was a span of 9 bases. The germline V gene has CDR1 LNHDA and CDR2 SQIVND (reference sequence). The CDR3 spans 13 residues. The CDR3 reads CASSVPGNSPLHF. The CDR3 nucleotides read TGTGCCAGTAGTGTCCCGGGGAATTCACCCCTCCACTTT.

The rearrangement links TRBV4-3 to TRBJ1-4; 10 nucleotides align to TRBD1. This CDR3 region has 18 residues. After removal of 3 bases from V and 5 bases from J, the junction contained 12 bases not matched to a gene. Germline CDR1 LGHNA, CDR2 YSLEER. The CDR3 DNA reads as TGCGCCAGCAGCCAGACGACAGGGGGCGTAATAGTGAATGAAAAACTGTTTTTT. Protein sequence: CASSQTTGGVIVNEKLFF.

V usage is TRBV14 and J usage is TRBJ2-2; D gene uncertain. The CDR3 totals 16 residues. V was pared by 1 base and J by 2 bases, with 11 bases between. Germline values: CDR1 SGHDN, CDR2 FVKESK. The CDR3 DNA sequence: TGTGCCAGCAGCCAAGTACGCCAGATCAACACCGGGGAGCTGTTTTTT. Residues: CASSQVRQINTGELFF.

The chain recombines TRBV29-1 with TRBJ2-5; 7 bases fit TRBD2. Germline-derived CDR1 and CDR2 are SQVTM and ANQGSEA. With 4 bases clipped from V and 5 bases from J, the junction kept 4 bases outside the gene matches. The CDR3 covers 12 residues. Written as DNA, the CDR3 is TGCAGCGTTGGGGAGGGGTCGGAGACCCAGTACTTC. Translating it yields CSVGEGSETQYF.

This clone occurred once. This chain uses TRBV5-4 with TRBJ2-7, with a tentative D call TRBD1 (6 bases). The CDR3 has 16 amino acids. Per the germline V gene, CDR1 is SGHNT and CDR2 is YYREEE (reference sequence). V lost 0 bases and J 3 bases, leaving 16 bases between the germline ends. DNA of the CDR3: TGTGCCAGCAGCTTGGGAGGGGGTCAGCGCAACTACGAGCAGTACTTC. It is translated as CASSLGGGQRNYEQYF.

V is TRBV29-1 and J is TRBJ2-3, with D perhaps matching TRBD2 (5 bases). The CDR3 contains 15 residues. Germline V CDR1 and CDR2: SQVTM, ANQGSEA. Deletions cut 1 base from V and 2 bases from J, with 13 bases between. The chain's CDR3 is CSVEARRGYTDTQYF. Written as DNA, the CDR3 is TGCAGCGTTGAAGCCCGTCGCGGGTACACAGATACGCAGTATTTT.

The rearrangement links TRBV19 to TRBJ1-6; no clear D gene. V lost 6 bases and J 7 bases, leaving 16 bases between the germline ends. This CDR3 region has 15 residues. The V gene's germline CDR1 is LNHDA and CDR2 SQIVND (reference sequence). CDR3 nucleotides: TGTGCCAGTAGCTCAGGTCACCCTCGGAATTCACCCCTCCACTTT. Translating gives CASSSGHPRNSPLHF.

This chain uses TRBV2 with TRBJ1-5; tentatively, D is TRBD1 (5 bases). The ends were cut back, 5 bases at V and 8 bases at J, with 19 bases in the middle. Germline CDR1 is SNHLY and CDR2 is FYNNEI. The CDR3 sequence is 15 residues long. CDR3 sequence: CASSQDTGPGKPQHF. DNA for the CDR3: TGTGCCAGCAGTCAGGACACCGGACCTGGCAAGCCCCAGCATTTT.

The chain recombines TRBV4-2 with TRBJ2-7; D may be TRBD1 (5 bases). Trimming took 4 bases from V and 3 from J, leaving 13 bases between them. This CDR3 spans 14 amino acids. Germline V lookup: CDR1 LGHNA, CDR2 YNFKEQ. The CDR3 spells CASSRDHRSYEQYF. The CDR3 DNA sequence: TGTGCCAGCAGCCGAGACCACAGGAGCTACGAGCAGTACTTC.

This clone was seen a few times. CDR3 sequence: CAWSVLGVANYGYTF. The CDR3 nucleotides read TGTGCCTGGAGTGTACTAGGAGTAGCTAACTATGGCTACACCTTC. This chain uses TRBV30 with TRBJ1-2, with D hard to call. Deletions cut 0 bases from V and 0 bases from J, with 11 bases between. The CDR3 has 15 amino acids. CDR1 is GTSNPN and CDR2 is SVGIG in the germline V gene (reference sequence).

The V and J genes are TRBV25-1 and TRBJ2-7, with D perhaps TRBD1 (6 bases). Germline-derived CDR1 and CDR2 are MGHDK and SYGVNS. The CDR3 runs 15 residues. V shed 4 bases and J shed 2 bases, with 15 bases lying between them. CDR3: CASSGGPNRAYEQYF. The CDR3 DNA is TGTGCCAGCAGTGGGGGCCCCAACAGGGCCTACGAGCAGTACTTC.

Only one count was recorded for this clone. The chain employs TRBV19 and TRBJ1-2, with D possibly being TRBD1 (5 bases). The germline V gene has CDR1 LNHDA and CDR2 SQIVND (reference sequence). This CDR3 is built from 16 residues. Trimming took 7 bases from V and 7 from J, leaving 25 bases between them. CDR3 DNA sequence: TGTGCCAGTACCACACAATTGGGTGCACAGGCGGTTGGCTACACCTTC. Translation: CASTTQLGAQAVGYTF.

The rearrangement links TRBV7-2 to TRBJ2-1; 9 bases match TRBD2. Germline CDR1 SGHTA, CDR2 FQGNSA. Trimming removed 3 bases from V and 14 bases from J; junction bases left unmatched: 8. CDR3 size: 13 residues. DNA of the CDR3: TGTGCCAGCAGCTTTAGGGCGGGGGGGCCAAAGTTCTTC. Translation: CASSFRAGGPKFF.

This rearrangement joins TRBV19 to TRBJ2-4; maybe TRBD1 (5 bases). CDR1 LNHDA and CDR2 SQIVND come from the germline V gene (reference sequence). Trimming shortened V by 6 bases and J by 8 bases, and 11 bases separated the two germline ends. The CDR3 has 12 amino acids. The CDR3 sequence is CASSSLRDIQYF. In DNA form, the CDR3 reads TGTGCCAGTAGCTCCCTCAGGGACATTCAGTACTTC.

This clone was seen once. This sequence joins TRBV7-9 and TRBJ1-4; D not resolved. Germline V lookup: CDR1 SEHNR, CDR2 FQNEAQ (reference sequence). This CDR3 region has 14 residues. V was clipped by 3 bases and J by 3 bases, with 8 bases between them. The CDR3 sequence: CASSFSRPNEKLFF. The DNA of the CDR3 is TGTGCCAGCAGCTTCTCGCGCCCTAATGAAAAACTGTTTTTT.

V gene TRBV6-5 combines with J gene TRBJ1-2; TRBD1 is a possible D gene (5 bases). This CDR3 is built from 12 residues. The germline V and J ends were trimmed by 6 bases and 1 base, with 6 bases remaining between them. The germline V gene has CDR1 MNHEY and CDR2 SVGAGI. The CDR3 nucleotides are TGTGCCAGCAGCGACAGTAACTATGGCTACACCTTC. It translates to CASSDSNYGYTF.

The chain is built from TRBV7-9 and TRBJ1-4; 9 bases are a match to TRBD1. CDR1 is SEHNR and CDR2 is FQNEAQ in the germline V gene (reference sequence). The CDR3 sequence is 14 residues long. V lost 5 bases and J lost 10; bases outside the gene matches: 8. The DNA of the CDR3 is TGTGCCAGCAGCCCAACAGGGGGCGCGAGAAAACTGTTTTTT. It is translated as CASSPTGGARKLFF. The full variable domain, rest sourced from reference TRBV7-9 and TRBJ1-4, is DTGVSQNPRHKITKRGQNVTFRCDPISEHNRLYWYRQTLGQGPEFLTYFQNEAQLEKSRLLSDRFSAERPKGSFSTLEIQRTEQGDSAMYLCASSPTGGARKLFFGSGTQLSVL.

The CDR3 protein is CASSSAGRTDTQYF. The CDR3 DNA reads as TGTGCCAGCAGCTCCGCGGGTCGCACAGATACGCAGTATTTT. The chain combines TRBV11-2 with TRBJ2-3; D might be TRBD2 (5 bases). Germline values: CDR1 SGHAT, CDR2 FQNNGV. Trimming took 4 bases from V and 1 from J, leaving 9 bases between them. The CDR3 loop spans 14 amino acids. The full variable domain, its missing parts supplied by reference TRBV11-2 and TRBJ2-3, is EAGVAQSPRYKIIEKRQSVAFWCNPISGHATLYWYQQILGQGPKLLIQFQNNGVVDDSQLPKDRFSAERLKGVDSTLKIQPAKLEDSAVYLCASSSAGRTDTQYFGPGTRLTVL.

This clone was recorded only once. This rearrangement joins TRBV27 to TRBJ2-1, with D possibly matching TRBD1 (6 bases). Trimming shortened V by 1 base and J by 12 bases, and 19 bases separated the two germline ends. Germline CDR1 MNHEY, CDR2 SMNVEV (reference sequence). The CDR3 is 15 residues long. The CDR3 DNA sequence: TGTGCCAGCAGTTTATTATGGTCAGGGGACATGCGGCAGTTCTTC. It encodes CASSLLWSGDMRQFF.